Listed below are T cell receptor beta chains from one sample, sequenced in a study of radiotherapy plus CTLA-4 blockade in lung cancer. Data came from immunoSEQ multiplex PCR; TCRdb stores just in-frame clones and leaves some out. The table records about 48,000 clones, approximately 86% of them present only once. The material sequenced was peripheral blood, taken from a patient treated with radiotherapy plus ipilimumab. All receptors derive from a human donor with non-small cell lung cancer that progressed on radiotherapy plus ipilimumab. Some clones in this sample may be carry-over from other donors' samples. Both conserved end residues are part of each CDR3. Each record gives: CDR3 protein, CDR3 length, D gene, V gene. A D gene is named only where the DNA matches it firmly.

CDR3: CASSLARTRGVHEQFF
length: 16
D: NA
V: TRBV7-2

CDR3: CAISLGQGTVNEQYF
length: 15
D: TRBD1
V: TRBV10-3

CDR3: CASSFKGAETQYF
length: 13
D: NA
V: TRBV5-4

CDR3: CASSQGLTVYGYTF
length: 14
D: NA
V: TRBV4-1

CDR3: CASRIRQGSSPLHF
length: 14
D: TRBD1
V: TRBV2

CDR3: CASRDGGARDTQYF
length: 14
D: TRBD2
V: TRBV10-2

CDR3: CASSLGRSYEQYF
length: 13
D: NA
V: TRBV27

CDR3: CASRTLDTEAFF
length: 12
D: NA
V: TRBV19

CDR3: CASAAAGLKFPYEQYF
length: 16
D: NA
V: TRBV19

CDR3: CASSADPFSTDTQYF
length: 15
D: NA
V: TRBV7-8

CDR3: CASSLVQGALWYF
length: 13
D: TRBD1
V: TRBV11-2

CDR3: CASSPKTGYYEQYF
length: 14
D: NA
V: TRBV6-6

CDR3: CASSKNSEQYF
length: 11
D: NA
V: TRBV21-1

CDR3: CASSRGPGQGTEAFF
length: 15
D: TRBD1
V: TRBV10-2

CDR3: CSVEQGANTEAFF
length: 13
D: TRBD1
V: TRBV29-1

CDR3: CASSWTSTDTQYF
length: 13
D: NA
V: TRBV6-9

CDR3: CASSPISGGELFF
length: 13
D: NA
V: TRBV5-1

CDR3: CASSVLQGATEAFF
length: 14
D: TRBD1
V: TRBV4-3

CDR3: CASSDEAGGPDTQYF
length: 15
D: TRBD2
V: TRBV6-4

CDR3: CASSLGAGRNIQYF
length: 14
D: NA
V: TRBV5-1

CDR3: CASSLGAGYDYTIYF
length: 15
D: NA
V: TRBV11-2

CDR3: CASSLRGLEGYTF
length: 13
D: NA
V: TRBV7-9

CDR3: CASSYRGIYGYTF
length: 13
D: NA
V: TRBV27

CDR3: CASSYSSGRPHYGYTF
length: 16
D: NA
V: TRBV6-5

CDR3: CASSQGQGAFLEKLFF
length: 16
D: TRBD1
V: TRBV4-3

CDR3: CASSVTPGQNYEQYF
length: 15
D: TRBD1
V: TRBV5-1

CDR3: CASRHTTGTGALANYGYTF
length: 19
D: TRBD1
V: TRBV11-2

CDR3: CASSPGLDVRAYEQYF
length: 16
D: NA
V: TRBV18

CDR3: CAWSLGTPAYNSPLHF
length: 16
D: NA
V: TRBV30

CDR3: CASSVRAGRTDTQYF
length: 15
D: NA
V: TRBV9

CDR3: CASSTTGSYTEAFF
length: 14
D: NA
V: TRBV19

CDR3: CASSLEGFGTEAFF
length: 14
D: NA
V: TRBV27

CDR3: CAWSYTVGLRYEQYF
length: 15
D: NA
V: TRBV30

CDR3: CAWSVLGNTIYF
length: 12
D: NA
V: TRBV30

CDR3: CASSETGNEQYF
length: 12
D: NA
V: TRBV2

CDR3: CASNPGDRPNTEAFF
length: 15
D: NA
V: TRBV19

CDR3: CASSLGVSGEQYF
length: 13
D: NA
V: TRBV11-3

CDR3: CASSMKAGGTGKNIQYF
length: 17
D: NA
V: TRBV19

CDR3: CASSLGGVSSYEQYF
length: 15
D: NA
V: TRBV28

CDR3: CASSLELGNQETQYF
length: 15
D: NA
V: TRBV5-6

CDR3: CAWSVRAYTDTQYF
length: 14
D: NA
V: TRBV30

CDR3: CAWRANSPLHF
length: 11
D: NA
V: TRBV30

CDR3: CASSEAGGPGGETQYF
length: 16
D: NA
V: TRBV6-1

CDR3: CASRPQTGFLGYTF
length: 14
D: TRBD1
V: TRBV7-2

CDR3: CASRQGSGANVLTF
length: 14
D: TRBD1
V: TRBV5-1

CDR3: CASSAVGQGRRHEQFF
length: 16
D: TRBD1
V: TRBV6-1

CDR3: CASRRGQGNTEAFF
length: 14
D: TRBD1
V: TRBV6-4

CDR3: CASSLVGQAFMNTEAFF
length: 17
D: TRBD1
V: TRBV5-6

CDR3: CASSVFGRGRSGANVLTF
length: 18
D: TRBD1
V: TRBV9

CDR3: CASSHPLGGKETQYF
length: 15
D: NA
V: TRBV7-2

CDR3: CASSQSTGRGPYTEAFF
length: 17
D: NA
V: TRBV23-1

CDR3: CASSVGRGTTGELFF
length: 15
D: NA
V: TRBV7-7

CDR3: CASSLFRGSYEQYF
length: 14
D: NA
V: TRBV11-2